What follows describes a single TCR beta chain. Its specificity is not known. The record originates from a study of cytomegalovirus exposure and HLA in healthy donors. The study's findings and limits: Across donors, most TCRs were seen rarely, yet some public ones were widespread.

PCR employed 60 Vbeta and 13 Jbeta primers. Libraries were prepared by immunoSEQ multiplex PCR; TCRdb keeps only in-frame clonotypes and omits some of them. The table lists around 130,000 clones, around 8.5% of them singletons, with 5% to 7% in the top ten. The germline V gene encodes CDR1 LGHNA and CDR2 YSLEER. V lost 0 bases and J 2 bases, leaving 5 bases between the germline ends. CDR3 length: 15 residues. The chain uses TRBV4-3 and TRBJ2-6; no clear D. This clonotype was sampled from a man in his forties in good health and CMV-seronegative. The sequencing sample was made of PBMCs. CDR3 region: CASSQDTAGANVLTF. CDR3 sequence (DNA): TGCGCCAGCAGCCAAGATACAGCTGGGGCCAACGTCCTGACTTTC.